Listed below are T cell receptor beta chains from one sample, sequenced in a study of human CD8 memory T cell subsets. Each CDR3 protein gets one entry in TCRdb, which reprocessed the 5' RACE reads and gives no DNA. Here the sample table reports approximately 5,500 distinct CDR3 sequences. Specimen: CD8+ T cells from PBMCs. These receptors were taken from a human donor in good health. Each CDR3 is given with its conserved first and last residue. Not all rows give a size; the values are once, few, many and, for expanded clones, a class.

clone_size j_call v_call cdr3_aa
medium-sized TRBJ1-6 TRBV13 CASSLSEDSYNSPLHF
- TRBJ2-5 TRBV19 CASSIGRQETQYF
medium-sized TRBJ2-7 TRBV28 CASSLISRGKGVRLEQYF
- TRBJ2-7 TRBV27 CAIRTQTYEQYF
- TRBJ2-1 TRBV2 CASSEAPYNEQFF
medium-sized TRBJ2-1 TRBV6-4 CASSEDAYNEQFF
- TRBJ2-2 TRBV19 CASSILTNTGELFF
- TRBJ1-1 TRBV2 CASSETYQGADTEAFF
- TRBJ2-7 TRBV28 CASRPNPDYEQYF
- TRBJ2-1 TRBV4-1 CASSQDNVGAGVNEQFF
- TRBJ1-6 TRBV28 CASSKITVVMTGPETRDSPLHF
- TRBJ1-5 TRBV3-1 CASSQADGEVGQPQHF
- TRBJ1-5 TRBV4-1 CASSQDRENQPQHF
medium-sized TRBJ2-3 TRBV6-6 CATSGIEGTDTQYF
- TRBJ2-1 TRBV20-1 CSARELGTEFF
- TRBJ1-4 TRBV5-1 CASSLIPGHGATNEKLFF
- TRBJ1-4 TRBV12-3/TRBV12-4 CASSRDLRKLFF
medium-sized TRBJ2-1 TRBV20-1 CSASGLALYNEQFF
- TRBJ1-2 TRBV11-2 CASSLNRGYTF
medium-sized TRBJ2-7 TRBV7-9 CASSPVDYEQYF
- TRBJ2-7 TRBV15 CATGGLDYEQYF
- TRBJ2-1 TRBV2 CASRQILADNEQFF
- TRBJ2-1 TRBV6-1 CASSEDPTGIYNEQFF
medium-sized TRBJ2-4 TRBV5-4 CASSAGLGGWYF
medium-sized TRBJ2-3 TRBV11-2 CASSLGGPDTQYF
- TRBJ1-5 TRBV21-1 CASSVVQEGGYSNQPQHF
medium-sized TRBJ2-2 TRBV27 CASSDQPGELFF
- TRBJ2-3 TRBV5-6 CASSLERRAVDTQYF
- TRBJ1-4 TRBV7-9 CASSPRDGREKLFF
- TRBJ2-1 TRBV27 CASRLGGTTIYNEQFF
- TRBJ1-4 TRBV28 CASSLSPSSNEKLFF
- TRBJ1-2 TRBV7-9 CASSLASQGLDGYTF
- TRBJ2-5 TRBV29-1 CSVPGGAGGFGTQYF
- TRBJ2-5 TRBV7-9 CASSPWGGAQETQYF
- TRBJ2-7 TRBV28 CASSLTGTNSYEQYF
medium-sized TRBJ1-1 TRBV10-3 CAISAGLGTEAFF
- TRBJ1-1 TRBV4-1 CASSLLTLNTEAFF
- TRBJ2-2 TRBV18 CASSPPQETSNTGELFF
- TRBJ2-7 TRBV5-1 CASSLAGTPSYEQYF
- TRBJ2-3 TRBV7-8 CASSSGPGTLDTQYF
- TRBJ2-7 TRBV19 CASSSDRVSSYEQYF
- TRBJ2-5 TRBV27 CASSLFGGLETQYF
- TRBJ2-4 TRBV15 CATSPRDRNPNIQYF
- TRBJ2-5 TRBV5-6 CASSLFSRQFETQYF
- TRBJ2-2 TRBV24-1 CATSDLYGTGEGTGELFF
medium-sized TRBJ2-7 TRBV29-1 CSAREQGEQYF
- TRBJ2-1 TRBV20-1 CSARSLGLYNEQFF
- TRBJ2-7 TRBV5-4 CASSYGGTDNPYEQYF
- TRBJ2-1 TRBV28 CASSFLGSNEQFF
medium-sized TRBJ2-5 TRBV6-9 CASSSETGQETQYF
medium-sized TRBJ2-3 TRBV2 CASSEGKLSSTDTQYF
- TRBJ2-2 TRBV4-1 CASSRGNTGELFF
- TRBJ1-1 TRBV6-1 CASQYSSGASEAFF
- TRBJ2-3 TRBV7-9 CASSLLAGQIAGDTDTQYF
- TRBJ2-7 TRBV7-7 CASSQFPGGDEQYF
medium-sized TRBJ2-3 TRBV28 CASSLGPLAGDTDTQYF
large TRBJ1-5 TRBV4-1 CASSQGYDQPQHF